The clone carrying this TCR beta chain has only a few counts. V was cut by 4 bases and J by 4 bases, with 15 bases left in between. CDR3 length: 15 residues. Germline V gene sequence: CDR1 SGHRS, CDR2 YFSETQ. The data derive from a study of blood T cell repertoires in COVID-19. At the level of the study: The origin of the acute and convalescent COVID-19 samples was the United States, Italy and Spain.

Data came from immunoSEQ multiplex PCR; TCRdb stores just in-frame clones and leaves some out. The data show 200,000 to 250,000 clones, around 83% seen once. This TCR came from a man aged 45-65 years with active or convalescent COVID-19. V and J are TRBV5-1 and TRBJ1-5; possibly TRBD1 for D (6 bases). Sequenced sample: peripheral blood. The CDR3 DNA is TGCGCCAGCAGCCCCGCAGGGGTCAAAAATCAGCCCCAGCATTTT. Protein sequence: CASSPAGVKNQPQHF.